This T cell receptor (beta chain) was profiled in a study of T cell repertoires in cytomegalovirus infection. General observations from the study: In two of eight donors, the top clonotype was HLA-C-restricted CMV-specific.

V was shortened by 2 bases and J by 4 bases, with 11 bases between the two germline ends. The length of the CDR3 is 14 residues. CDR1 is DFQATT, CDR2 SNEGSKA, per germline (reference sequence). MiXCR was run by TCRdb on the reads, yielding one entry per CDR3 protein. Counted here are 55,000 to 70,000 distinct CDR3 sequences, roughly 34% occurring once; the ten biggest clones make up about 73%. Concerning this clonotype: Antigen specificity is unknown.

The rearrangement joins TRBV20-1 to TRBJ2-2; tentatively, D is TRBD2 (6 bases). Sequences were obtained from PBMCs, sequenced either directly or after in vitro stimulation (not recorded which). The TCR comes from a human donor in good health (CMV status not recorded). Some clones in this sample may be carry-over from other donors' samples. The CDR3 protein is CSARSGVRTGELFF. CDR3 coding DNA: TGCAGTGCTAGATCGGGAGTTCGCACCGGGGAGCTGTTTTTT.